The next 18 T cell receptor beta chains were all read from a single sample in a study of Ad26.COV2.S vaccination and SARS-CoV-2 variants. TCRdb keeps only in-frame clones here, not all; method: immunoSEQ multiplex PCR. This table holds 350,000 to 450,000 clones, about 92% found once. Treatment denoted: 19 received Ad26.COV2.S at low or high dose, single or two shots; roughly 5 received placebo; per-sample allocation not given. After the first vaccine or placebo injection, samples were drawn on day 63. Source: peripheral blood, taken in a trial of Ad26.COV2.S vaccine versus placebo. The receptors shown here come from a person between 18 and 65 years old who received the Ad26.COV2.S COVID-19 vaccine or a placebo.

The V gene is TRBV11-2, the J gene TRBJ2-1; tentatively, D is TRBD2 (5 bases). CDR3 size: 14 residues. With 4 bases removed from V and 0 bases from J, the gap between germline ends came to 7 bases. Germline V gives CDR1 SGHAT, CDR2 FQNNGV. CDR3: CASSYRGSYNEQFF. In nucleotides, the CDR3 is TGTGCCAGCAGCTACCGGGGCTCCTACAATGAGCAGTTCTTC.

The chain is built from TRBV29-1 and TRBJ2-1; D call uncertain. The V end was cut by 1 base, the J end by 6 bases, with 7 bases between. Germline V gene data show CDR1 as SQVTM and CDR2 as ANQGSEA. The CDR3 has 12 amino acids. CDR3 sequence: CSVEGLVNEQFF. CDR3 nucleotides: TGCAGCGTTGAAGGCCTGGTCAATGAGCAGTTCTTC.

This chain uses TRBV4-3 with TRBJ2-5; 9 bases align to TRBD2. The CDR3 covers 17 residues. The V gene's germline CDR1 is LGHNA and CDR2 YSLEER. Trimming at V came to 4 bases and at J to 5 bases, leaving 14 bases not matched to a gene. The CDR3 region has the DNA TGCGCCAGCAGCCCCGTACCCGTGGCGGGGGGGCTTGAGACCCAGTACTTC. Amino acid sequence: CASSPVPVAGGLETQYF.

This clone was picked up one time. The chain uses TRBV11-2 and TRBJ2-5; 7 bases line up with TRBD1. CDR1 is SGHAT and CDR2 is FQNNGV in the germline V gene. CDR3 length equals 14 residues. V was pared by 1 base and J by 3 bases, with 2 bases of the junction left unmatched. The CDR3 nucleotides read TGTGCCAGCAGCTTAGGGGGACAGAAAGAGACCCAGTACTTC. As protein: CASSLGGQKETQYF.

The CDR3 DNA reads TGCGCCAGCAGCTCCCTAGACTCGAGCTCCTACGAGCAGTACTTC. Amino acid sequence: CASSSLDSSSYEQYF. This chain links TRBV5-1 with TRBJ2-7, with no clear D. Per the germline V gene, CDR1 is SGHRS and CDR2 is YFSETQ. This CDR3 is built from 15 residues. Trimming took off 3 bases at V and 0 bases at J, with 13 bases between the two ends.

The chain joins TRBV4-3 to TRBJ2-3, with no clear D. The CDR3 spans 14 residues. V was shortened by 2 bases and J by 1 base, with 7 bases between the two germline ends. Per the germline V gene, CDR1 is LGHNA and CDR2 is YSLEER. CDR3 nucleotides: TGCGCCAGCAGCCAACGCAGCCGCACAGATACGCAGTATTTT. Translated, it gives CASSQRSRTDTQYF.

The chain recombines TRBV9 with TRBJ2-1; no firm D call. V was shortened by 4 bases and J by 10 bases, with 15 bases between the two germline ends. Germline loops: CDR1 SGDLS, CDR2 YYNGEE. CDR3 size: 13 residues. This chain's CDR3 is CASSPLLPAEQFF. CDR3 DNA sequence: TGTGCCAGCAGCCCCCTCCTCCCGGCCGAGCAGTTCTTC.

This clone was seen a single time. V and J are TRBV3-1 (or the pseudogene TRBV3-2) and TRBJ1-5; D is unclear. The CDR3 loop spans 14 amino acids. CDR1 and CDR2 from the germline V gene are LGHDT and YNNKEL (reference sequence). V lost 0 bases and J lost 4, with 7 bases in between. For the CDR3, the DNA is TGTGCCAGCAGCCAAGACTTGGGAAATCAGCCCCAGCATTTT. It encodes CASSQDLGNQPQHF.

About this clone: The germline gene is not matched at one end of the junction; a read error may be the cause. The V and J genes are TRBV7-7 and TRBJ2-3; 9 bases line up with TRBD2. The CDR3 is 16 amino acids. Per the germline V gene, CDR1 is SSHAT and CDR2 is FNYEAQ (reference sequence). DNA of the CDR3: TGTGCTAGCAGCTTACTTGCGGGGGGGGCCCCAGATACGCAGTATTTT. Translated: CASSLLAGGAPDTQYF. Complete variable domain (other parts from reference TRBV7-7 and TRBJ2-3): GAGVSQSPRYKVTKRGQDVTLRCDPISSHATLYWYQQALGQGPEFLTYFNYEAQPDKSGLPSDRFSAERPEGSISTLTIQRTEQRDSAMYRCASSLLAGGAPDTQYFGPGTRLTVL.

The chain has TRBV27 and TRBJ2-3, with 9 bases matching TRBD1. Germline-derived CDR1 and CDR2 are MNHEY and SMNVEV (reference sequence). V lost 1 base to trimming and J lost 1 base; unmatched junction nucleotides: 3. The CDR3 loop spans 16 amino acids. The CDR3: CASSLWWTGGTDTQYF. The CDR3, as DNA: TGTGCCAGCAGTTTATGGTGGACAGGGGGCACAGATACGCAGTATTTT.

The CDR3 DNA is TGTGCCAGCAGCCGAAATAATCAGCCCCAGCATTTT. Translation: CASSRNNQPQHF. The chain is built from TRBV7-8 and TRBJ1-5; D remains unclear. Germline V gene data show CDR1 as SGHVS and CDR2 as FQNEAQ. The CDR3 runs 12 residues. Trimming left V 5 bases short and J 4 bases short, with 6 bases between.

This clone was counted a single time. The chain uses TRBV12-3 or TRBV12-4 and TRBJ1-2; D not certain. The CDR3 has 13 residues. Trimming shortened V by 3 bases and J by 4 bases, and 9 bases separated the two germline ends. Written as DNA, the CDR3 is TGTGCCAGCAGTTTTCGGGAAAGCTATGGCTACACCTTC. Translating it yields CASSFRESYGYTF.

For the CDR3, the DNA is TGTGCCAGCAGTTTCAGAGGGGGGCAGATGAACACTGAAGCTTTCTTT. It codes for CASSFRGGQMNTEAFF. The chain uses TRBV28 and TRBJ1-1, with a possible D match to TRBD1 (6 bases). Germline CDR1 MDHEN, CDR2 SYDVKM. The V and J ends lost 3 bases and 0 bases respectively, with 14 bases between them. The CDR3 has 16 residues.

The chain links TRBV10-2 to TRBJ2-1, with TRBD2 matching over 10 bases. Trimming removed 3 bases from V and 6 bases from J; junction bases left unmatched: 5. The CDR3 length is 15 residues. Per the germline V gene, CDR1 is WSHSY and CDR2 is SAAADI. The CDR3 sequence is CASSELAGRANEQFF. The CDR3 DNA reads as TGCGCCAGCAGTGAACTAGCGGGGAGGGCCAATGAGCAGTTCTTC.

J is TRBJ2-2 and V is TRBV27; 10 bases line up with TRBD1. The CDR3 totals 16 residues. Per the germline V gene, CDR1 is MNHEY and CDR2 is SMNVEV (reference sequence). The junction had 11 bases not matched to a gene; V was cut back by 8 bases and J by 5 bases. CDR3: CASRRYRDRGTGELFF. The DNA of the CDR3 is TGTGCCAGCCGAAGGTATAGGGACAGGGGAACCGGGGAGCTGTTTTTT.

The genes are TRBV5-1 and TRBJ1-2; the match to TRBD1 covers 8 bases. The CDR3 loop spans 14 amino acids. The germline gives CDR1 SGHRS, CDR2 YFSETQ. Germline trimming cut 4 bases from V and 6 bases from J; bases unmatched to any gene: 8. This chain's CDR3 is CASSRGQVGDGYTF. The DNA of the CDR3 is TGCGCCAGCAGCCGGGGACAGGTAGGCGATGGCTACACCTTC. The variable domain in full, completed from reference TRBV5-1 and TRBJ1-2, reads KAGVTQTPRYLIKTRGQQVTLSCSPISGHRSVSWYQQTPGQGLQFLFEYFSETQRNKGNFPGRFSGRQFSNSRSEMNVSTLELGDSALYLCASSRGQVGDGYTFGSGTRLTVV.

CDR3 in DNA: TGTGCCAGCAGCGTACAGGACAGGGTATATGAGCAGTTCTTC. It specifies CASSVQDRVYEQFF. The J gene is TRBJ2-1, the V gene TRBV9; 8 nucleotides align to TRBD1. Germline CDR1 is SGDLS and CDR2 is YYNGEE. The CDR3 runs 14 residues. The V segment lost 1 base and the J segment 8 bases; nucleotides outside the gene matches: 5.

The V call is TRBV6-2 or TRBV6-3, the J call TRBJ2-7; no clear D. CDR1 is MNHEY, CDR2 SVGEGT, per germline. V was trimmed by 2 bases and J by 6 bases, leaving 17 bases between them. There are 15 residues in the CDR3. CDR3 sequence (DNA): TGTGCCAGCAGTTACCCCCCACAGTTGAGGCGCGAGCAGTACTTC. Its protein product is CASSYPPQLRREQYF.